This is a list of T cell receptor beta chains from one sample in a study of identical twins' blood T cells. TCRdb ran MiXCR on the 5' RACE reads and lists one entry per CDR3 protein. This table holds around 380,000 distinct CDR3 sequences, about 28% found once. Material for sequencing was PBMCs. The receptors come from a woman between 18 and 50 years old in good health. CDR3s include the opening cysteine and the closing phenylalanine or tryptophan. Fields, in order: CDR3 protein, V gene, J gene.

CDR3 protein: CASKAVQNTEAFF; V gene: TRBV5-1; J gene: TRBJ1-1
CDR3 protein: CASSPRTGGDEKLFF; V gene: TRBV5-1; J gene: TRBJ1-4
CDR3 protein: CASSLMDRRNTIYF; V gene: TRBV7-9; J gene: TRBJ1-3
CDR3 protein: CSARGGIGSPLHF; V gene: TRBV20-1; J gene: TRBJ1-6
CDR3 protein: CASSQGTEAYEQYF; V gene: TRBV3-1; J gene: TRBJ2-7
CDR3 protein: CASSGTSGESDTQYF; V gene: TRBV2; J gene: TRBJ2-3
CDR3 protein: CASSSAASGGPQFTGELFF; V gene: TRBV11-2; J gene: TRBJ2-2
CDR3 protein: CSAIVTDLVGYTF; V gene: TRBV20-1; J gene: TRBJ1-2
CDR3 protein: CASSNDADLGQPQHF; V gene: TRBV9; J gene: TRBJ1-5
CDR3 protein: CAISTGMDQPQHF; V gene: TRBV10-3; J gene: TRBJ1-5
CDR3 protein: CASSPPTRPNEQFF; V gene: TRBV18; J gene: TRBJ2-1
CDR3 protein: CASTEGGTEQFF; V gene: TRBV11-2; J gene: TRBJ2-1
CDR3 protein: CASSLQGFSTDTQYF; V gene: TRBV3-1; J gene: TRBJ2-3
CDR3 protein: CASSRTGTTSEKLFF; V gene: TRBV14; J gene: TRBJ1-4
CDR3 protein: CASRPPGSPNTEAFF; V gene: TRBV27; J gene: TRBJ1-1
CDR3 protein: CAISDQPGVSYGYTF; V gene: TRBV10-3; J gene: TRBJ1-2
CDR3 protein: CASSQVSGLAQYNEQFF; V gene: TRBV4-2; J gene: TRBJ2-1
CDR3 protein: CASSKDFISGTGGLRVYGYTF; V gene: TRBV21-1; J gene: TRBJ1-2
CDR3 protein: CAGSLQGNTEAFF; V gene: TRBV6-5; J gene: TRBJ1-1
CDR3 protein: CAISESGTNTIYF; V gene: TRBV10-1; J gene: TRBJ1-3
CDR3 protein: CASSFLASHEAFF; V gene: TRBV12-3/TRBV12-4; J gene: TRBJ1-1
CDR3 protein: CASSLETRGPKNIQYF; V gene: TRBV11-2; J gene: TRBJ2-4
CDR3 protein: CASSYSMGGMTDTQYF; V gene: TRBV6-5; J gene: TRBJ2-3
CDR3 protein: CASRGLGQSNYGYTF; V gene: TRBV27; J gene: TRBJ1-2
CDR3 protein: CASSFRGAGDIQYF; V gene: TRBV7-2; J gene: TRBJ2-4
CDR3 protein: CASSVLAGGGNEQFF; V gene: TRBV9; J gene: TRBJ2-1
CDR3 protein: CSVSGGASDTQYF; V gene: TRBV29-1; J gene: TRBJ2-3
CDR3 protein: CASSVELGGNTIYF; V gene: TRBV9; J gene: TRBJ1-3
CDR3 protein: CASSQVRSSGDGPAFF; V gene: TRBV3-1; J gene: TRBJ1-1
CDR3 protein: CSASAENTDTQYF; V gene: TRBV20-1; J gene: TRBJ2-3
CDR3 protein: CASSERSGETQYF; V gene: TRBV2; J gene: TRBJ2-5
CDR3 protein: CASSLEPGIGIQYF; V gene: TRBV7-9; J gene: TRBJ2-4
CDR3 protein: CASGMVADTQYF; V gene: TRBV19; J gene: TRBJ2-3
CDR3 protein: CASGFRGAGELFF; V gene: TRBV3-1; J gene: TRBJ2-2
CDR3 protein: CASSLGSGALYEQYF; V gene: TRBV12-3/TRBV12-4; J gene: TRBJ2-7
CDR3 protein: CASSLLVGNSEQFF; V gene: TRBV5-5; J gene: TRBJ2-1
CDR3 protein: CASRTAPSNQPQHF; V gene: TRBV19; J gene: TRBJ1-5
CDR3 protein: CASSQALVRSLKQYF; V gene: TRBV14; J gene: TRBJ2-3
CDR3 protein: CASSLSPLVYGYTF; V gene: TRBV7-9; J gene: TRBJ1-2
CDR3 protein: CSAREQGKNTIYF; V gene: TRBV20-1; J gene: TRBJ1-3
CDR3 protein: CSVERVAGLNTEAFF; V gene: TRBV29-1; J gene: TRBJ1-1
CDR3 protein: CASSLDSYIYGYTF; V gene: TRBV11-2; J gene: TRBJ1-2
CDR3 protein: CASSLVRPPREAFF; V gene: TRBV5-6; J gene: TRBJ1-1
CDR3 protein: CASRIQGNTEAFF; V gene: TRBV6-2/TRBV6-3; J gene: TRBJ1-1
CDR3 protein: CASSYGGGNGYTF; V gene: TRBV6-5; J gene: TRBJ1-2
CDR3 protein: CASSYSNPRQETQYF; V gene: TRBV6-5; J gene: TRBJ2-5
CDR3 protein: CASSAGPSYNSPLHF; V gene: TRBV7-2; J gene: TRBJ1-6
CDR3 protein: CASSDWDRNTEAFF; V gene: TRBV25-1; J gene: TRBJ1-1
CDR3 protein: CASSYSADSNYGYTF; V gene: TRBV6-5; J gene: TRBJ1-2
CDR3 protein: CSARTGGTEAFF; V gene: TRBV29-1; J gene: TRBJ1-1